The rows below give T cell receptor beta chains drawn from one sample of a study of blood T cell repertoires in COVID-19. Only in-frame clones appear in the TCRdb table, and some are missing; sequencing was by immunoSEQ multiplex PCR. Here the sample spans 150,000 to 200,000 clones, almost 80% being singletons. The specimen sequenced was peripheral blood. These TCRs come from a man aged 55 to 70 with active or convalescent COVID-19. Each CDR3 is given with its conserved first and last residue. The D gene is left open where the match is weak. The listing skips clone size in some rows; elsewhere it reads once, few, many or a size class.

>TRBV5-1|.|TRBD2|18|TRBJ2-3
CASSRGSGRALRTDTQYF
TGCGCCAGCAGCCGAGGAAGCGGGAGGGCCCTCCGAACAGATACGCAGTATTTT
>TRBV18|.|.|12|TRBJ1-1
CASSRESTEAFF
TGTGCCAGCTCACGGGAGTCCACTGAAGCTTTCTTT
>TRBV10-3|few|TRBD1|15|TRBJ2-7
CAISESKQGDYEQYF
TGTGCCATCAGTGAGTCGAAGCAGGGGGACTACGAGCAGTACTTC
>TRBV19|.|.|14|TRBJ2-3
CASSTGQLTDTQYF
TGTGCCAGTAGTACCGGACAGCTCACAGATACGCAGTATTTT
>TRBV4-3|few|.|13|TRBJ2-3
CASSQEARRTQYF
TGCGCCAGCAGCCAAGAGGCCAGGAGGACGCAGTATTTT
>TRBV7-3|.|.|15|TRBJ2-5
CASSPVGGLGETQYF
TGTGCCAGCAGCCCCGTCGGAGGGTTGGGAGAGACCCAGTACTTC
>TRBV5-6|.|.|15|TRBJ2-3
CASSLRGGITDTQYF
TGTGCCAGCAGCTTGCGAGGCGGAATCACAGATACGCAGTATTTT
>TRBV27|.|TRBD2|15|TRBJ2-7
CASSPGLALNYEQYF
TGTGCCAGCAGTCCCGGACTAGCGCTTAACTACGAGCAGTACTTC
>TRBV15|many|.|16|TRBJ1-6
CATSRDFGPGGSPLHF
TGTGCCACCAGCAGAGATTTTGGCCCTGGGGGGTCACCCCTCCACTTT
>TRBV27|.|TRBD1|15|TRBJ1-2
CASSFLGQGFNGYTF
TGTGCCAGCAGTTTCTTGGGACAGGGATTTAATGGCTACACCTTC
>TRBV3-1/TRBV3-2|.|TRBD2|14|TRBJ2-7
CASSRSGRADEQYF
TGTGCCAGCAGCCGGAGCGGGAGGGCAGACGAGCAGTACTTC
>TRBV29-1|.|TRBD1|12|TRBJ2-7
CSGRDSSYEQYF
TGCAGCGGCCGGGACAGTTCCTACGAGCAGTACTTC
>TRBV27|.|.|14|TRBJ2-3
CASSSSWGADTQYF
TGTGCCAGCAGTTCCTCTTGGGGGGCAGATACGCAGTATTTT
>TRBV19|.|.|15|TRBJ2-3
CASSRDSHSTDTQYF
TGTGCCAGTAGTCGCGACAGCCACTCCACAGATACGCAGTATTTT
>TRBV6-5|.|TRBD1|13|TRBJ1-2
CASSFRDRGPAAF
TGTGCCAGCAGTTTTCGGGACAGGGGTCCGGCCGCCTTC
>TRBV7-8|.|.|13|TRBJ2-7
CASSLLAGREQYF
TGTGCCAGCAGCTTATTGGCAGGCCGCGAGCAGTACTTC
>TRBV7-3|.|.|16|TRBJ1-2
CASSFGGGANVEGYTF
TGTGCCAGCAGCTTCGGGGGAGGGGCGAACGTTGAAGGCTACACCTTC
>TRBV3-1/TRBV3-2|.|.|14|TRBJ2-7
CASSPMADTYEQYF
TGTGCCAGCAGCCCCATGGCGGATACCTACGAGCAGTACTTC
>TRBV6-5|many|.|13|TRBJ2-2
CASSRGNTGELFF
TGTGCCAGCAGTCGCGGAAACACCGGGGAGCTGTTTTTT
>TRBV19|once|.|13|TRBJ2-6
CASSRSGANVLTF
TGTGCCAGTAGTCGGTCTGGGGCCAACGTCCTGACTTTC
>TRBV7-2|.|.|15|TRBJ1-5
CASSSGRAGNQPQHF
TGTGCCAGCAGCTCAGGGAGGGCGGGCAATCAGCCCCAGCATTTT
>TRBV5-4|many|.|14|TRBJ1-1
CASSFQGGNTEAFF
TGTGCCAGCAGCTTCCAGGGTGGGAACACTGAAGCTTTCTTT
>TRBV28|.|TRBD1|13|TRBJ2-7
CASITQGAYEQYF
TGTGCCAGCATTACACAGGGGGCCTACGAGCAGTACTTC
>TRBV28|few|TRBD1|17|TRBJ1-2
CASSSYGTRQGNYGYTF
TGTGCCAGCAGTTCCTATGGCACCCGACAGGGCAACTATGGCTACACCTTC
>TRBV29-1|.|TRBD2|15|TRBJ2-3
CSAEGSGGVGDTQYF
TGCAGCGCCGAAGGTAGCGGGGGGGTAGGAGATACGCAGTATTTT
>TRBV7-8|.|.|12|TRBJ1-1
CASNAGNTEAFF
TGTGCCAGCAATGCGGGGAACACTGAAGCTTTCTTT
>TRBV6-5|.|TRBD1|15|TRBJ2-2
CASSPPGQITGELFF
TGTGCCAGCAGTCCTCCGGGACAGATCACCGGGGAGCTGTTTTTT
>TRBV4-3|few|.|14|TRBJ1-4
CASSQVGGDEKLFF
TGCGCCAGCAGCCAAGTGGGGGGGGATGAAAAACTGTTTTTT
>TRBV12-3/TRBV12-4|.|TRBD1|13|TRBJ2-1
CASSWTGGNEQFF
TGTGCCAGCAGTTGGACAGGGGGCAATGAGCAGTTCTTC
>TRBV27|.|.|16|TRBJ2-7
CASAKIPGRGNNEQYF
TGTGCCAGCGCCAAAATTCCCGGTCGGGGGAACAACGAGCAGTACTTC
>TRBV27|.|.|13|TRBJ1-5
CASSSGTVQPQHF
TGTGCCAGCAGTTCTGGCACCGTTCAGCCCCAGCATTTT
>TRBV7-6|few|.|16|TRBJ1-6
CASSPFPGTSGSPLHF
TGTGCCAGCAGCCCTTTTCCCGGGACATCGGGTTCACCCCTCCACTTT
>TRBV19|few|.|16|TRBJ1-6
CASSIGGFSYNSPLHF
TGTGCCAGTAGTATTGGAGGATTCTCCTATAATTCACCCCTCCACTTT
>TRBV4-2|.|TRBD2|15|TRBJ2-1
CASSQERLAGNEQFF
TGTGCCAGCAGCCAAGAAAGACTAGCCGGGAATGAGCAGTTCTTC
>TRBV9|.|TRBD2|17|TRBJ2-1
CASSPYYLAGAFNEQFF
TGTGCCAGCAGCCCCTACTACCTAGCGGGAGCCTTCAATGAGCAGTTCTTC
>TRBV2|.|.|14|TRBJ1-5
CASKLDRRNQPQHF
TGTGCCAGCAAGTTGGACAGAAGAAATCAGCCCCAGCATTTT
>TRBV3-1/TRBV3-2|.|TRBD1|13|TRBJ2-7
CASSQTGGGEQYF
TGTGCCAGCAGCCAAACAGGGGGCGGCGAGCAGTACTTC
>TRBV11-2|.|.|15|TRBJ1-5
CASSLAGGSNQPQHF
TGTGCCAGCAGCTTAGCGGGAGGGAGCAATCAGCCCCAGCATTTT
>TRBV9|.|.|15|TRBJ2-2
CASSVGTSNTGELFF
TGTGCCAGCAGCGTAGGGACTTCGAACACCGGGGAGCTGTTTTTT
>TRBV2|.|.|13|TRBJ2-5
CASSENRQETQYF
TGTGCCAGCAGTGAGAACAGGCAAGAGACCCAGTACTTC
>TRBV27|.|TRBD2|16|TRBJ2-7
CASSFIGRAFSYEQYF
TGTGCCAGCAGTTTCATAGGGAGGGCCTTCTCCTACGAGCAGTACTTC
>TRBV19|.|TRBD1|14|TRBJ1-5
CASSLTGGDQPQHF
TGTGCCAGTAGTTTAACAGGGGGGGATCAGCCCCAGCATTTT
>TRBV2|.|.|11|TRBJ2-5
CASSTRETQYF
TGTGCCAGCAGTACTAGAGAGACCCAGTACTTC
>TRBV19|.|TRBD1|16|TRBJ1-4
CASSALQGYGSEKLFF
TGTGCCAGTAGTGCCCTACAGGGGTATGGGAGTGAAAAACTGTTTTTT
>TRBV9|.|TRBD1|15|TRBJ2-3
CASSPWDRATDTQYF
TGTGCCAGCAGCCCTTGGGACAGGGCGACAGATACGCAGTATTTT
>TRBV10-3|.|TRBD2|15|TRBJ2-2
CATSRREGRTGELFF
TGTGCCACCTCTCGGCGGGAGGGAAGGACCGGGGAGCTGTTTTTT
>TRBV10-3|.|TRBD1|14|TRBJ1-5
CAIRPSGGDQPQHF
TGTGCCATCAGGCCTTCAGGGGGTGATCAGCCCCAGCATTTT
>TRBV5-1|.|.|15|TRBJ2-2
CASSLDGRRTGELFF
TGCGCCAGCAGCTTGGACGGGAGAAGGACCGGGGAGCTGTTTTTT
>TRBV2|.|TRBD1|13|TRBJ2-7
CASSGTDSYEQYF
TGTGCCAGCAGCGGGACAGACTCCTACGAGCAGTACTTC
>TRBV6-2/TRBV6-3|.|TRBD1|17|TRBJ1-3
CASSYSGQVRSGNTIYF
TGTGCCAGCAGTTACTCTGGACAGGTCCGCTCTGGAAACACCATATATTTT
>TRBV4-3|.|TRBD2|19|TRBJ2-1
CASSSPTGLAGGRENEQFF
TGCGCCAGCAGCTCCCCCACCGGACTAGCGGGAGGGAGGGAAAATGAGCAGTTCTTC
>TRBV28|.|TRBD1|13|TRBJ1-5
CAAGDRGRQPQHF
TGTGCCGCCGGGGACAGGGGACGACAGCCCCAGCATTTT
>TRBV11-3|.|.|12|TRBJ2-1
CASSFYESEQFF
TGTGCCAGCAGCTTTTATGAGAGTGAGCAGTTCTTC